This T cell receptor (beta chain) was documented in a study of regulatory T cells in long-lasting Graves disease. The time point here: newly diagnosed GD, antithyroid drugs for less than 3 months. The TCR library used RNA extracted from PBMCs. In building TCR beta libraries, iRepertoire HTBI primers were used together with Arm-PCR of CDR3 regions. From the multiplex PCR reads, TCRdb called clonotypes with MiXCR, one entry per CDR3 protein. The table shows 510,000 or so distinct CDR3 sequences, with around 12% occurring only once. Trimming took off 4 bases at V and 13 bases at J, with 13 bases between the two ends. The CDR3 is 11 residues long. The germline gives CDR1 SEHNR, CDR2 FQNEAQ (reference sequence). Separately, the same data were catalogued under a study of T cells in Graves' hyperthyroidism and ophthalmopathy. That work states: Graves' hyperthyroidism showing no ophthalmopathy progression within 18 months was considered stable. Appearing also in blood were most of the thyroid clonotypes expanded above 0.001.

This specimen was peripheral blood mononuclear cells (PBMCs), taken at new diagnosis, from a patient treated with antithyroid drugs. The chain couples TRBV7-9 to TRBJ2-5; weak D call: TRBD2 (5 bases). The receptor comes from a woman aged 25 to 39 with Graves disease. As DNA, the CDR3 is TGTGCCAGCAGCTCCCCGGAGGCATGGTACTTC. Its translation: CASSSPEAWYF.